The rows below give T cell receptor beta chains drawn from one sample of a study of blood T cell repertoires in COVID-19. Assay: immunoSEQ multiplex PCR; the TCRdb copy retains only in-frame clones and omits some. This sample yields 220,000 or so clones, of which 84% are seen a single time; around 3% belongs to the top ten. The sequencing input was peripheral blood. The receptors were gathered from a woman between 25 and 40 years old who had recovered from COVID-19. The CDR3 runs from the conserved cysteine through the conserved F or W. Each record gives: D gene, J gene, clone size, V gene, CDR3 DNA, CDR3 protein. The D gene is left open where the match is weak. Part of the rows lack a size; the others show once, few, many or a class for expanded clones.

d_call: TRBD2; j_call: TRBJ2-7; clone_size: NA; v_call: TRBV30; cdr3_nt: TGTGCCTGGAGTGCCCCGGGACTAGCGGGGTCCTACGAGCAGTACTTC; cdr3_aa: CAWSAPGLAGSYEQYF
d_call: TRBD2; j_call: TRBJ2-7; clone_size: NA; v_call: TRBV14; cdr3_nt: TGTGCCAGCAGCAGCGGGACTACTCCCTACGAGCAGTACTTC; cdr3_aa: CASSSGTTPYEQYF
d_call: NA; j_call: TRBJ1-6; clone_size: few; v_call: TRBV19; cdr3_nt: TGTGCCAGTAGTATACCGGGGGCCTATAATTCACCCCTCCACTTT; cdr3_aa: CASSIPGAYNSPLHF
d_call: NA; j_call: TRBJ2-3; clone_size: NA; v_call: TRBV7-9; cdr3_nt: TGTGCCAGCAGCTTAGGTCTATCGGGGGAGGCAGATACGCAGTATTTT; cdr3_aa: CASSLGLSGEADTQYF
d_call: NA; j_call: TRBJ1-5; clone_size: once; v_call: TRBV28; cdr3_nt: TGTGCCAGCAGTTTTGAGGGAAGCAATCAGCCCCAGCATTTT; cdr3_aa: CASSFEGSNQPQHF
d_call: TRBD1; j_call: TRBJ1-4; clone_size: NA; v_call: TRBV5-5; cdr3_nt: TGTGCCAGCAGCTGGGGACAGCTTAATGAAAAACTGTTTTTT; cdr3_aa: CASSWGQLNEKLFF
d_call: NA; j_call: TRBJ2-7; clone_size: NA; v_call: TRBV6-5; cdr3_nt: TGTGCCAGCAGTCGCCCTTGGACAGCTGTCTACGAGCAGTACTTC; cdr3_aa: CASSRPWTAVYEQYF
d_call: NA; j_call: TRBJ2-3; clone_size: NA; v_call: TRBV4-1; cdr3_nt: TGCGCCAGCAGGCAAAACGGAGACGATACGCAGTATTTT; cdr3_aa: CASRQNGDDTQYF
d_call: NA; j_call: TRBJ2-5; clone_size: NA; v_call: TRBV29-1; cdr3_nt: TGCAGCGTATGGGGCAGATCACAAGAGACCCAGTACTTC; cdr3_aa: CSVWGRSQETQYF
d_call: NA; j_call: TRBJ2-3; clone_size: NA; v_call: TRBV28; cdr3_nt: TGTGCCAGCAGTTTAGGTGGTGCGGAAAGTTTGAATACGCAGTATTTT; cdr3_aa: CASSLGGAESLNTQYF
d_call: NA; j_call: TRBJ2-2; clone_size: NA; v_call: TRBV19; cdr3_nt: TGTGCCAGTAGCAGTGGTCGAGGTGGGCCGGGATTGTTTTTT; cdr3_aa: CASSSGRGGPGLFF
d_call: NA; j_call: TRBJ2-1; clone_size: NA; v_call: TRBV9; cdr3_nt: TGTGCCAGCAGCGGAGGCTCCTACAATGAGCAGTTCTTC; cdr3_aa: CASSGGSYNEQFF
d_call: NA; j_call: TRBJ1-1; clone_size: NA; v_call: TRBV27; cdr3_nt: TGTGCCAGCAGTTTATTGGGTTCGGGAGGGGACACTGAAGCTTTCTTT; cdr3_aa: CASSLLGSGGDTEAFF
d_call: NA; j_call: TRBJ1-1; clone_size: NA; v_call: TRBV9; cdr3_nt: TGTGCCAGCAGCGCATTTGTGAACACTGAAGCTTTCTTT; cdr3_aa: CASSAFVNTEAFF
d_call: TRBD2; j_call: TRBJ2-7; clone_size: NA; v_call: TRBV3-1/TRBV3-2; cdr3_nt: TGTGCCAGCAGCAGACCGGGAGGCCAAGGGGACGAGCAGTACTTC; cdr3_aa: CASSRPGGQGDEQYF